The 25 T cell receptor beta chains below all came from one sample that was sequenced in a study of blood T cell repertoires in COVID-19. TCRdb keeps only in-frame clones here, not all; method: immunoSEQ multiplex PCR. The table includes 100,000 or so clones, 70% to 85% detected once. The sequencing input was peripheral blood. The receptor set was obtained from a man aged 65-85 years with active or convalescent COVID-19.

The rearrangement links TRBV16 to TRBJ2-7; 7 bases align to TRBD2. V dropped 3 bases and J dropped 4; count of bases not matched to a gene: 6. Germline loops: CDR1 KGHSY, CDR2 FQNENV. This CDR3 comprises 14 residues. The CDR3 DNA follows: TGTGCCAGCAGCCAGCACAGCGGGGAATACGAGCAGTACTTC. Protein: CASSQHSGEYEQYF.

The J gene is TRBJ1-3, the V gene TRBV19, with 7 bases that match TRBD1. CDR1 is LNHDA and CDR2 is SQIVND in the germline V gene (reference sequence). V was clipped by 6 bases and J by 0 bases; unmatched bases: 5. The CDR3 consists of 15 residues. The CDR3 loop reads CASSATGDSGNTIYF. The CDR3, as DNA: TGTGCCAGTAGCGCCACAGGGGACTCTGGAAACACCATATATTTT.

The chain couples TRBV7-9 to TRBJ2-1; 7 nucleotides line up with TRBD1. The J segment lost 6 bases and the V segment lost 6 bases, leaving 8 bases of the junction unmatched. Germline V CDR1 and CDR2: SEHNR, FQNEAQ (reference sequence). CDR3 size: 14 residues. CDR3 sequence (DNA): TGTGCCAGCAGTCCTACAGGGGTTGGCAATGAGCAGTTCTTC. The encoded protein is CASSPTGVGNEQFF.

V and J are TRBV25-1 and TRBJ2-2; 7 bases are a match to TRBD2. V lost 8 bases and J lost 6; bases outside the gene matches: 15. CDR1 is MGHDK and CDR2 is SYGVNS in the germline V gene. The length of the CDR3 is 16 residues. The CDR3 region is CASCGGGGNFPGELFF. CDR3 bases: TGTGCCAGCTGTGGTGGGGGAGGGAACTTTCCCGGGGAGCTGTTTTTT.

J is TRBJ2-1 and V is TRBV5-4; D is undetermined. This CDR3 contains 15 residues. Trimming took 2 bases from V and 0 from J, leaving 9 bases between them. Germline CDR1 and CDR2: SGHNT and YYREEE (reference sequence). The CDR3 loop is CASSFPSSSYNEQFF. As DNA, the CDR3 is TGTGCCAGCAGCTTCCCGTCGAGCTCCTACAATGAGCAGTTCTTC.

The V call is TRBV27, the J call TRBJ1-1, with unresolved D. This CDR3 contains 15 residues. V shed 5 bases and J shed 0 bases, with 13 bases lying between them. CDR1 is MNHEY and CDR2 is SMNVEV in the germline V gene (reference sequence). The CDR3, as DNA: TGTGCCAGCAGTGCGGGTCCTAGAATGAACACTGAAGCTTTCTTT. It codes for CASSAGPRMNTEAFF.

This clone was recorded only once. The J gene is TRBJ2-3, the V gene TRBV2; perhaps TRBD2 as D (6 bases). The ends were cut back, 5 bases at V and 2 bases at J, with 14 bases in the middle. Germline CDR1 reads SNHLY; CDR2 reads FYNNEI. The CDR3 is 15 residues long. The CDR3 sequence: CASSQPGLVTDTQYF. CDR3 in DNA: TGTGCCAGCAGTCAACCGGGACTTGTCACAGATACGCAGTATTTT. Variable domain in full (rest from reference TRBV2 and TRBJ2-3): EPEVTQTPSHQVTQMGQEVILRCVPISNHLYFYWYRQILGQKVEFLVSFYNNEISEKSEIFDDQFSVERPDGSNFTLKIRSTKLEDSAMYFCASSQPGLVTDTQYFGPGTRLTVL.

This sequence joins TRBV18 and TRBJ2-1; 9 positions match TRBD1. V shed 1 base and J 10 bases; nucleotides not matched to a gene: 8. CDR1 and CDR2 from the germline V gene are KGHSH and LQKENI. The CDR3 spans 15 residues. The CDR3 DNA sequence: TGTGCCAGCTCACCACTGATACAGGGGGCGAGGGAGCAGTTCTTC. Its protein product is CASSPLIQGAREQFF.

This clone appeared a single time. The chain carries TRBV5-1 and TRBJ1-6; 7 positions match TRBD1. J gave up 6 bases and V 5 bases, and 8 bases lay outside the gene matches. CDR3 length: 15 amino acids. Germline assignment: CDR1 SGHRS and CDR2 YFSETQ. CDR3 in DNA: TGCGCCAGCAGATCCGGACAGGCCCCTAATTCACCCCTCCACTTT. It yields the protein CASRSGQAPNSPLHF.

CDR3 bases: TGTGCCACCAGCGAGAGGCGGGGGGCAGAGACCCAGTACTTC. It translates to CATSERRGAETQYF. The chain joins TRBV15 to TRBJ2-5, with TRBD2 identical over 8 bases. The CDR3 covers 14 residues. The ends lost 5 bases at V and 4 bases at J; junction bases unmatched: 6. Germline CDR1 LNHNV, CDR2 YYDKDF (reference sequence).

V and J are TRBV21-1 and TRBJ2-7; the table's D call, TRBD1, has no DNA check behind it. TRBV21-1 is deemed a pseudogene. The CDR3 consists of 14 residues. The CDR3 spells CASSEQGASYEQYF. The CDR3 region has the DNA TGTGCCAGCAGTGAACAGGGGGCTTCGTACGAGCAGTACTTC.

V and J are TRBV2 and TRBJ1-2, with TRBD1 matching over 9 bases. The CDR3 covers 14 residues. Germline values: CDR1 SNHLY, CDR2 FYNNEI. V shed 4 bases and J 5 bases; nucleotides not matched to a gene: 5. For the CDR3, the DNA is TGTGCCAGCAGTGCAAAACAGGGGGCTTATGGCTACACCTTC. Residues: CASSAKQGAYGYTF.

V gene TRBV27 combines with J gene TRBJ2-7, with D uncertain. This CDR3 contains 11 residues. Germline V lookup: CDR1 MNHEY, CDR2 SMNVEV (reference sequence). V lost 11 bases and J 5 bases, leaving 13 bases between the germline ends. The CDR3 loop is CASRQTHEQYF. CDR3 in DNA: TGTGCCTCCAGGCAGACCCACGAGCAGTACTTC.

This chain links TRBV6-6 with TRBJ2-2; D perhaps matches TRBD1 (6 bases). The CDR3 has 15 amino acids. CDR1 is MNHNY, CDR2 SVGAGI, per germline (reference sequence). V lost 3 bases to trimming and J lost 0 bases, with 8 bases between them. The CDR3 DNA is TGTGCCAGCAGTTATGGACAGTCGAACACCGGGGAGCTGTTTTTT. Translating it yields CASSYGQSNTGELFF.

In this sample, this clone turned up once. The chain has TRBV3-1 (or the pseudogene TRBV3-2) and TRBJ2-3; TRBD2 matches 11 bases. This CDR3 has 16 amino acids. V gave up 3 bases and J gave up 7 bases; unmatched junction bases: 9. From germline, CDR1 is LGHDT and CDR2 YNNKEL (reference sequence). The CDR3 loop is CASSQVGLAALYTQYF. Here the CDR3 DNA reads TGTGCCAGCAGCCAGGTGGGACTAGCGGCCCTGTATACGCAGTATTTT.

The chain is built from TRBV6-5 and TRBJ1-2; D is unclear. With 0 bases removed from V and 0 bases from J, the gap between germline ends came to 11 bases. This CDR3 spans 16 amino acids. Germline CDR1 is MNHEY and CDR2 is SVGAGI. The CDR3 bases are TGTGCCAGCAGTTACTCGGTGGGCCTCGCTAACTATGGCTACACCTTC. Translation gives CASSYSVGLANYGYTF.

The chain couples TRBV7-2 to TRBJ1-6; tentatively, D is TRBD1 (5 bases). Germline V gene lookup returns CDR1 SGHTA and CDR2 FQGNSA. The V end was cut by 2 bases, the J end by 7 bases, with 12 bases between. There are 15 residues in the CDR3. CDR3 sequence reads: CASSLNQGRNSPLHF. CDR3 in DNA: TGTGCCAGCAGCTTAAATCAGGGTAGGAATTCACCCCTCCACTTT.

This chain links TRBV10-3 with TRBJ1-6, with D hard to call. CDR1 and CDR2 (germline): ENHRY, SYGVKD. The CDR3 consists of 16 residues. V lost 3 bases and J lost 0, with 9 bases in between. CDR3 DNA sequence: TGTGCCATCAGTGAAGATGGCAACTCCTATAATTCACCCCTCCACTTT. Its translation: CAISEDGNSYNSPLHF.

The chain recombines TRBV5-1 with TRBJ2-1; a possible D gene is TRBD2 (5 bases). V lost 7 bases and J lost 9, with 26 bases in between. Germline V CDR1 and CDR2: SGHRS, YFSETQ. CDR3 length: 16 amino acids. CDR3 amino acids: CASQHLGGPKVGEQFF. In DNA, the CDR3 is TGCGCCAGCCAACATTTGGGCGGGCCTAAAGTAGGTGAGCAGTTCTTC. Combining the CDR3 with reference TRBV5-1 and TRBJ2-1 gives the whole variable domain KAGVTQTPRYLIKTRGQQVTLSCSPISGHRSVSWYQQTPGQGLQFLFEYFSETQRNKGNFPGRFSGRQFSNSRSEMNVSTLELGDSALYLCASQHLGGPKVGEQFFGPGTRLTVL.

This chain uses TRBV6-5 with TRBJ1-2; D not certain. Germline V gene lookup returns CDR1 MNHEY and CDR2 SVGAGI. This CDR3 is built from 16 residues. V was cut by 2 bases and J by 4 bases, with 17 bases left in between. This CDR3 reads CASSYPPDWLIYGYTF. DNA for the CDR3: TGTGCCAGCAGTTACCCTCCCGACTGGTTAATCTATGGCTACACCTTC.

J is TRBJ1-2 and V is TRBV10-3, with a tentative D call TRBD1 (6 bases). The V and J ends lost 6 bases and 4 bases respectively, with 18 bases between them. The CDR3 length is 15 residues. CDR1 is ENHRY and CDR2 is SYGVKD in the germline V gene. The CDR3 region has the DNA TGTGCCATCAGCACTTCCTCGACAGGAGGCTATGGCTACACCTTC. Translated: CAISTSSTGGYGYTF.

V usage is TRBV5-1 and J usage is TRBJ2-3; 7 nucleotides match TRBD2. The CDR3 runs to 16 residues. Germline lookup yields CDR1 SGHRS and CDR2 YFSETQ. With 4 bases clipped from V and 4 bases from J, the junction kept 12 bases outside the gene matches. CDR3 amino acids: CASSKRAGFPPDTQYF. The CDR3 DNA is TGCGCCAGCAGCAAACGAGCGGGGTTCCCCCCAGATACGCAGTATTTT.

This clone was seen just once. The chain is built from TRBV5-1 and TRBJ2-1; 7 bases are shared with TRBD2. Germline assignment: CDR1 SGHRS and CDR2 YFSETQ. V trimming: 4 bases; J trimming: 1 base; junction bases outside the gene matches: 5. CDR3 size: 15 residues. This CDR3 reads CASSLTSESYNEQFF. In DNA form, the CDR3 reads TGCGCCAGCAGCCTAACTAGCGAATCCTACAATGAGCAGTTCTTC.

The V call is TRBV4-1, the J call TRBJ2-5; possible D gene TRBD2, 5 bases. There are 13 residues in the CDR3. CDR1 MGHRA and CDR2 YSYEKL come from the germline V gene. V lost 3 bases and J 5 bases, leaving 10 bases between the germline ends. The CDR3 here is CASSQRLTETQYF. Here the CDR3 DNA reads TGCGCCAGCAGCCAGCGACTAACGGAGACCCAGTACTTC.

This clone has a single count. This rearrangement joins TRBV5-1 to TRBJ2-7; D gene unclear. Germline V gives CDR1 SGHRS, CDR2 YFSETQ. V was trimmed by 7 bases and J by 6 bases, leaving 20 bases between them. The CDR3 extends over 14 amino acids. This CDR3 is CASPPGTCPGEQYF. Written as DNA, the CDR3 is TGCGCCAGCCCCCCCGGTACCTGCCCAGGCGAGCAGTACTTC.